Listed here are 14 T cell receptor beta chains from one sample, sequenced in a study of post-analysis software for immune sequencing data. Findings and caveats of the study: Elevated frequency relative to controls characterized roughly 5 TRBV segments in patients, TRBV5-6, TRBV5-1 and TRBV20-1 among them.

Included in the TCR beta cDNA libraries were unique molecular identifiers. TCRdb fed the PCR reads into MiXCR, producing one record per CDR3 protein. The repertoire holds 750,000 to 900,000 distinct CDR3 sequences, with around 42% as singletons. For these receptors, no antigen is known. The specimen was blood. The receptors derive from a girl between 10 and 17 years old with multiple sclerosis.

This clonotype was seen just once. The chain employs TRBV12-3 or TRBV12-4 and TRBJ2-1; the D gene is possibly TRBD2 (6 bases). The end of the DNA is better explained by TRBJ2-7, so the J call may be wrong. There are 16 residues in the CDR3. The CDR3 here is CASKPSWASVKNEQYF. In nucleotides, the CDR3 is TGTGCCAGCAAACCCAGCTGGGCTAGCGTAAAGAATGAGCAGTACTTC.

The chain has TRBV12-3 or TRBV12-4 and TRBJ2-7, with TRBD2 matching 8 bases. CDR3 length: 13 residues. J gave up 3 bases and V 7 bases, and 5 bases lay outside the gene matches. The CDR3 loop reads CASTTGRVYEQYF. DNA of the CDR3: TGTGCCAGCACAACCGGGAGGGTCTACGAGCAGTACTTC.

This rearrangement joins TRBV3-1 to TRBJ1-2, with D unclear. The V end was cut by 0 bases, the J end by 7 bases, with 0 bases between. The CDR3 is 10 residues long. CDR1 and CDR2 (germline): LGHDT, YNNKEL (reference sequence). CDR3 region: CASSQDGYTF. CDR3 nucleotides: TGTGCCAGCAGCCAAGATGGCTACACCTTC.

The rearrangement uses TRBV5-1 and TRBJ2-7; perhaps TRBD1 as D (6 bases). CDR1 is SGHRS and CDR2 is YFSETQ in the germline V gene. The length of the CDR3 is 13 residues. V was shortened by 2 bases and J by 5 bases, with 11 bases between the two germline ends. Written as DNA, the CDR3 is TGCGCCAGCAGCTTCGGACGGACAGACGAGCAGTACTTC. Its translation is CASSFGRTDEQYF.

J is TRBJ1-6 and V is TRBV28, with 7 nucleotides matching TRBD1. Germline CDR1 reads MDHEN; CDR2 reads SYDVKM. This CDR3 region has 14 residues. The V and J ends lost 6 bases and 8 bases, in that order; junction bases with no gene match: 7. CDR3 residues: CASRLGQGDSPLHF. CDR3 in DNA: TGTGCCAGCAGGTTAGGGCAGGGGGATTCACCCCTCCACTTT.

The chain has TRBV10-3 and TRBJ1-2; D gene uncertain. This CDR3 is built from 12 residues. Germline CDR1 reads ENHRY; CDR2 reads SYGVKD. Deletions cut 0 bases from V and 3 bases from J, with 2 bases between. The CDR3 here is CAISESDYGYTF. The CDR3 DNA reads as TGTGCCATCAGTGAGTCCGACTATGGCTACACCTTC.

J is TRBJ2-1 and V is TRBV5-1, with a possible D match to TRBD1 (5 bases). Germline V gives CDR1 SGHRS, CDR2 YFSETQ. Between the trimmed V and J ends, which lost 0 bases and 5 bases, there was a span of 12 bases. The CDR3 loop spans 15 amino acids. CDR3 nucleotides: TGCGCCAGCAGCTTGGATTTAGAAGGGGACAATGAGCAGTTCTTC. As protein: CASSLDLEGDNEQFF. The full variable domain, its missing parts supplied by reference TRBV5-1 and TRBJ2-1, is KAGVTQTPRYLIKTRGQQVTLSCSPISGHRSVSWYQQTPGQGLQFLFEYFSETQRNKGNFPGRFSGRQFSNSRSEMNVSTLELGDSALYLCASSLDLEGDNEQFFGPGTRLTVL.

The chain's CDR3 is CASSPGGLREATQYF. Written as DNA, the CDR3 is TGTGCCAGCAGTCCCGGGGGGCTGCGGGAGGCAACGCAGTATTTT. The chain employs TRBV12-3 or TRBV12-4 and TRBJ2-3; 8 bases agree with TRBD2. The CDR3 contains 15 residues. V shed 5 bases and J 9 bases; nucleotides not matched to a gene: 13.

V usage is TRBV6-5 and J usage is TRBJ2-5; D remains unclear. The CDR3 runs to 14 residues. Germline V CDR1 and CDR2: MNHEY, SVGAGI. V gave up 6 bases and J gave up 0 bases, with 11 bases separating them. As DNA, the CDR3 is TGTGCCAGCAGCCAAGAAGGGAACCAAGAGACCCAGTACTTC. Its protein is CASSQEGNQETQYF.

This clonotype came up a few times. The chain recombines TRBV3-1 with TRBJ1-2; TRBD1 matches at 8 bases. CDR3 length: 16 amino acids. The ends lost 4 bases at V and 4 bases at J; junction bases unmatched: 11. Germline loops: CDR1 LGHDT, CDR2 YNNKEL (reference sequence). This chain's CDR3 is CASSRPGTGAFYGYTF. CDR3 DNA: TGTGCCAGCAGCCGGCCCGGGACAGGAGCCTTCTATGGCTACACCTTC.

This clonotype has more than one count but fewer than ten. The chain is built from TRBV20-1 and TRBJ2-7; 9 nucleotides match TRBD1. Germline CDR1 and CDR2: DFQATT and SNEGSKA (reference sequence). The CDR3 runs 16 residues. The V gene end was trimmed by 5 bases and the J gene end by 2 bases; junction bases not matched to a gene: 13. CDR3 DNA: TGCAGTGCTTTTACGCCCCGGGACAGGGAAACCTACGAGCAGTACTTC. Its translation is CSAFTPRDRETYEQYF.

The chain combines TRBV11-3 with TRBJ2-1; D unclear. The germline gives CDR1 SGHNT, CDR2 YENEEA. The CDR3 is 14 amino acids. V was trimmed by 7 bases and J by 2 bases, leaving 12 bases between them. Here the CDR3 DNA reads TGTGCCAGCAATCCGGCTACCGCCTACAATGAGCAGTTCTTC. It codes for CASNPATAYNEQFF. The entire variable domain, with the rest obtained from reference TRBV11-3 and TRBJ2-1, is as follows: EAGVVQSPRYKIIEKKQPVAFWCNPISGHNTLYWYLQNLGQGPELLIRYENEEAVDDSQLPKDRFSAERLKGVDSTLKIQPAELGDSAVYLCASNPATAYNEQFFGPGTRLTVL.

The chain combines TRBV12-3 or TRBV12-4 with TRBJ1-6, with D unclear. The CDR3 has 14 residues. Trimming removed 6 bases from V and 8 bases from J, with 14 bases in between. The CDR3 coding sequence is TGTGCCAGCAGCTCACCCGGGCCGTATTCACCCCTCCACTTT. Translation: CASSSPGPYSPLHF.

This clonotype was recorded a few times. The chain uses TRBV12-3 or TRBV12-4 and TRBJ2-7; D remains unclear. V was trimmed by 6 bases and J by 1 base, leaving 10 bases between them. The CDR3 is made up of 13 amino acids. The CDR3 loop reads CASRTTSSYEQYF. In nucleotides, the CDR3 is TGTGCCAGCAGGACGACCTCGTCCTACGAGCAGTACTTC.